The clone carrying this TCR beta chain was counted a single time. V shed 6 bases and J shed 2 bases, with 11 bases lying between them. Germline assignment: CDR1 MDHEN and CDR2 SYDVKM. The CDR3 totals 13 residues. PCR involved 60 Vbeta and 13 Jbeta primers. In the authors' workflow: A later analysis counted 65 million to 80 million unique TCR beta chains, around 10 million shared. TCRdb keeps only in-frame clones here, not all; method: immunoSEQ multiplex PCR. From that table come the V and J calls and clone size; the DNA was used to work out D and trimming. Of over 150,000 clones in the sample, 70% to 80% were seen once. This sample was taken from a study of cytomegalovirus exposure and HLA in healthy donors.

The source is a man aged 40-50 years in good health and CMV-seronegative. The chain is built from TRBV28 and TRBJ2-7; a possible D gene is TRBD2 (6 bases). Material for sequencing was PBMCs. The CDR3 DNA follows: TGTGCCAGCAGGACACGCGGGACCTACGAGCAGTACTTC. Amino acids: CASRTRGTYEQYF.